This TCR beta chain is from a study of regulatory T cells in long-lasting Graves disease. The time point here: persistent/refractory GD, antithyroid drugs over 5 years with positive TRAb. RNA isolated from PBMCs was used to make the TCR library. An endocrinology unit in Xi'an, China, supplied the patients. Germline V CDR1 and CDR2: LNHDA, SQIVND (reference sequence). V lost 6 bases to trimming and J lost 7 bases; unmatched junction nucleotides: 7. This CDR3 contains 14 residues. Broader study findings: It was in persistent disease that TRBV28, TRBJ1-2 and TRBJ2-5 were favored.

With respect to this clonotype: Its antigen remains unknown.

Building of the TCR beta libraries involved iRepertoire HTBI primers and Arm-PCR of CDR3 regions. Each CDR3 protein is one row after TCRdb ran MiXCR on the multiplex PCR reads. The sample records around 500,000 distinct CDR3 sequences, around 20% being singletons. The sequence was collected from a female donor with Graves disease. The V and J genes are TRBV19 and TRBJ2-2; TRBD2 aligns across 8 bases. The sample was peripheral blood mononuclear cells (PBMCs), taken when the disease was refractory, from a patient treated with antithyroid drugs. For the CDR3, the DNA is TGTGCCAGTAGCCGCAGCGGGAGCGGCGGGGAGCTGTTTTTT. Protein product: CASSRSGSGGELFF.